Detailed here is one T cell receptor (beta chain). In the source study's methods: How many nucleated cells were present was estimated from reference gene primer amplification. This table comes from immunoSEQ multiplex PCR, and its TCRdb copy is limited to in-frame clones, with some not included. V and J calls and clone size follow that table, whereas D and trimming were derived from the DNA. The table shows about 140,000 clones, with roughly four fifths occurring only once. These data come from a study of blood T cell repertoires in COVID-19. This receptor was taken from a human donor in a cohort sampled during active COVID-19. The sample consisted of peripheral blood.

CDR3 in amino acids: CASSYSGQGGNEKLFF. The CDR3 nucleotides are TGTGCCAGCAGTTACTCCGGGCAGGGTGGGAATGAAAAACTGTTTTTT. The genes are TRBV6-5 and TRBJ1-4; possible D gene TRBD1, 5 bases. The CDR3 contains 16 residues. Germline assignment: CDR1 MNHEY and CDR2 SVGAGI. Trimming took 0 bases from V and 5 from J, leaving 13 bases between them.